This TCR beta chain comes out of a study of blood T cell repertoires in COVID-19. This clone came up once. CDR3 length: 13 amino acids. V gave up 5 bases and J gave up 5 bases, with 10 bases separating them. Germline V gene lookup returns CDR1 SGHTA and CDR2 FQGTGA. Method: immunoSEQ multiplex PCR; TCRdb's copy keeps in-frame clones and lacks some. The repertoire consists of about 250,000 clones, with 70% to 85% occurring once and the leading ten covering roughly 10%. This clonotype originated in a man aged 80 or over with acute or convalescent COVID-19. The sequenced sample was peripheral blood. V and J are TRBV7-3 and TRBJ2-1; D not resolved. CDR3 bases: TGTGCCAGCAGCCGAGGAACTAACAATGAGCAGTTCTTC. This codes for CASSRGTNNEQFF.